This T cell receptor (beta chain) was identified during a study of blood T cell repertoires in COVID-19. Whole-study context: There were acute and convalescent COVID-19 samples, and they came from the United States, Italy and Spain. Sample material is recorded as cDNA or gDNA derived from T cells, B-cell-depleted T cells, or PBMCs.

Followed longitudinally, the Seattle patients had been enrolled during active infection. Germline V gene sequence: CDR1 PRHDT, CDR2 FYEKMQ (reference sequence). The CDR3 runs to 17 residues. J was trimmed by 3 bases and V by 4 bases; bases with no gene match: 15. The authors' processing: Researchers report that nucleated cell counts were estimated from reference gene primer amplification. Produced via immunoSEQ multiplex PCR; TCRdb's table is partial and in-frame only. The DNA was the basis for D and trimming; V, J and clone size are from that table. The sample consists of roughly 11,000 clones, about two thirds of them appearing once. Only a few counts were recorded for this clone.

The chain links TRBV13 to TRBJ2-7, with 7 nucleotides matching TRBD1. This sequence originates from a man aged 55 to 70 with COVID-19, enrolled during active disease. Sequencing was done on a sample of peripheral blood. CDR3: CASSSHGRDSYIYEQYV. The CDR3 bases are TGTGCCAGCAGCTCACACGGCCGGGACAGCTATATCTACGAGCAGTACGTC.